Shown below are 8 T cell receptor beta chains from a single sample sequenced in a study of blood T cell repertoires in COVID-19. The repertoire was sequenced with immunoSEQ multiplex PCR; TCRdb's copy has only in-frame clones and lacks some. The sample contains about 40,000 clones, roughly 83% of which appear only once. The specimen sequenced was peripheral blood. The origin of the receptors is a woman aged 60 to 75 with acute or convalescent COVID-19.

Here the CDR3 DNA reads TGTGCCAGCAGCGTCGGACTAGCGGGAGTCTACAATGAGCAGTTCTTC. It specifies CASSVGLAGVYNEQFF. V gene TRBV9 combines with J gene TRBJ2-1; 13 bases are shared with TRBD2. Germline values: CDR1 SGDLS, CDR2 YYNGEE. After removal of 2 bases from V and 3 bases from J, the junction contained 2 bases not matched to a gene. This CDR3 has 16 residues. The full variable domain, in which reference TRBV9 and TRBJ2-1 provide the parts outside the CDR3, is DSGVTQTPKHLITATGQRVTLRCSPRSGDLSVYWYQQSLDQGLQFLIQYYNGEERAKGNILERFSAQQFPDLHSELNLSSLELGDSALYFCASSVGLAGVYNEQFFGPGTRLTVL.

The chain couples TRBV27 to TRBJ1-1; D is unclear. Trimming took off 6 bases at V and 5 bases at J, with 16 bases between the two ends. The CDR3 has 14 amino acids. CDR1 and CDR2 (germline): MNHEY, SMNVEV (reference sequence). The DNA of the CDR3 is TGTGCCAGCAGCAGATCACGGTCGGGTACTGAAGCTTTCTTT. Protein sequence: CASSRSRSGTEAFF.

The chain employs TRBV15 and TRBJ1-5; D might be TRBD1 (5 bases). V lost 0 bases, J lost 8 bases, and 8 bases lay in between. The CDR3 has 13 amino acids. Per germline, CDR1 LNHNV and CDR2 YYDKDF (reference sequence). The CDR3: CATSRDEGEPQHF. The CDR3 coding sequence is TGTGCCACCAGCAGAGATGAAGGGGAGCCCCAGCATTTT.

The chain has TRBV12-3 or TRBV12-4 and TRBJ2-1; possible D gene TRBD2, 6 bases. The V end lost 5 bases, the J end lost 12 bases, and 14 bases lay between the germline ends. The CDR3 runs to 12 residues. CDR3 sequence: CASSEIAEVQFF. The CDR3 DNA sequence: TGTGCCAGCAGTGAAATAGCGGAGGTGCAGTTCTTC.

The CDR3 nucleotides are TGTGCCAGCAAAGAGGGGACAGGCAGCTATGGCTACACCTTC. Protein product: CASKEGTGSYGYTF. This chain connects TRBV3-1 (or the pseudogene TRBV3-2) to TRBJ1-2, with 8 bases identical to TRBD1. The CDR3 is 14 residues long. V lost 7 bases and J lost 4; bases outside the gene matches: 8. The V gene's germline CDR1 is LGHDT and CDR2 YNNKEL (reference sequence).

V usage is TRBV11-3 and J usage is TRBJ2-5; 9 bases map to TRBD1. Trimming at V came to 0 bases and at J to 1 base, leaving 6 bases not matched to a gene. From germline, CDR1 is SGHNT and CDR2 YENEEA. The length of the CDR3 is 17 residues. In DNA, the CDR3 is TGTGCCAGCAGCTTAGATGGACCGGGACAGGGCCAAGAGACCCAGTACTTC. Protein sequence: CASSLDGPGQGQETQYF.

This clone appeared a single time. The chain links TRBV5-6 to TRBJ2-1; 9 nucleotides line up with TRBD2. Germline values: CDR1 SGHDT, CDR2 YYEEEE. The CDR3 has 17 amino acids. The V and J ends lost 0 bases and 4 bases, in that order; junction bases with no gene match: 8. The CDR3, as DNA: TGTGCCAGCAGCTTGGTCGTGAGACTAGCGGAATACAATGAGCAGTTCTTC. Its translation is CASSLVVRLAEYNEQFF.

CDR3 coding DNA: TGCAGCGTAGCGGACAGTTACACTGAAGCTTTCTTT. The encoded protein is CSVADSYTEAFF. This chain joins TRBV29-1 and TRBJ1-1, with D possibly being TRBD1 (6 bases). The germline CDR1 and CDR2 sequences are SQVTM and ANQGSEA. Trimming stripped 6 bases from V and 3 bases from J, with 11 bases between. The CDR3 length is 12 residues.